This T cell receptor beta chain was sequenced in a study of OX40 agonist ivuxolimab in advanced cancers. As for the study in general: Every 2 weeks, ivuxolimab was infused into the patients intravenously at between 0.01 and 10 mg/kg. The dose-escalation cohort had hepatocellular carcinoma, melanoma, renal cell or head and neck cancer.

To note about this clone: Its antigen is not identified.

The method was immunoSEQ multiplex PCR; TCRdb's version includes in-frame clones alone and lacks a portion of them. Here the sample spans tens of thousands of clones, about 80% being singletons. Whole-study results and caveats: CD8+ T cells were the subset that, on average, had more expanded clones than CD4+. Nonresponders, in some cases, also had low normalized T-cell clonal expansion.

The V gene's germline CDR1 is MNHEY and CDR2 SVGAGI. This CDR3 region has 13 residues. V was clipped by 5 bases and J by 5 bases; unmatched bases: 4. This sequence was found in an adult with an advanced solid tumor such as melanoma, head and neck, liver or kidney cancer. V gene TRBV6-5 combines with J gene TRBJ2-3, with TRBD2 matching over 7 bases. The sequencing here drew on CD4+ or CD8+ T cells sorted from blood, taken in a trial of the OX40 agonist ivuxolimab. The CDR3 region is CASSRDYLDTQYF. DNA of the CDR3: TGTGCCAGCAGTCGGGACTACCTAGATACGCAGTATTTT.